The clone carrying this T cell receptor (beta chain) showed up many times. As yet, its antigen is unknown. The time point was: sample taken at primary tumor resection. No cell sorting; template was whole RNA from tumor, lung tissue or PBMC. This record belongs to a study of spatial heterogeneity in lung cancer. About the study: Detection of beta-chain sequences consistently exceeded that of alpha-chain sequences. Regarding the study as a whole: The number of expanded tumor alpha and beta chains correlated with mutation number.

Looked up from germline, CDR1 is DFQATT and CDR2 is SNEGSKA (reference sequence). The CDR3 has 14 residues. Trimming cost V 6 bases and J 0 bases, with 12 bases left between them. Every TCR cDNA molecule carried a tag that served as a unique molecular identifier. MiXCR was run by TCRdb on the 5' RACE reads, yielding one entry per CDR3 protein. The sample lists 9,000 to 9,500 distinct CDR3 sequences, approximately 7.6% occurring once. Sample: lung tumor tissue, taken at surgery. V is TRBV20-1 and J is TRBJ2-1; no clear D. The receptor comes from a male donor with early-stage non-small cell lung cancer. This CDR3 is CSAGPLSSYNEQFF. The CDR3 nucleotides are TGCAGTGCGGGTCCCCTGAGCTCCTACAATGAGCAGTTCTTC.